Below, 27 T cell receptor beta chains from the same sample are listed, as sequenced in a study of OX40 agonist ivuxolimab in advanced cancers. The data were produced by immunoSEQ multiplex PCR, yet TCRdb's version contains in-frame clones alone and is incomplete. This table holds around 74,000 clones, approximately 92% found once. The sequencing here drew on CD4+ or CD8+ T cells sorted from blood, taken in a trial of the OX40 agonist ivuxolimab. The receptors come from an adult with an advanced solid tumor such as melanoma, head and neck, liver or kidney cancer.

The chain employs TRBV19 and TRBJ1-2; TRBD1 aligns across 8 bases. The CDR3 contains 14 residues. V was pared by 5 bases and J by 5 bases, with 7 bases of the junction left unmatched. CDR1 and CDR2 from the germline V gene are LNHDA and SQIVND (reference sequence). CDR3 residues: CASSAEQGEYGYTF. CDR3 nucleotides: TGTGCCAGTAGTGCCGAACAGGGGGAGTATGGCTACACCTTC.

This clone was seen just once. The V gene is TRBV21-1, the J gene TRBJ2-7; the table's D gene call, TRBD2, was not cross checked with the DNA. TRBV21-1 is termed a pseudogene. This CDR3 is 13 amino acids long. CDR3 nucleotide sequence: TGTGCCAGCAGCTCTAACGTGTCCTACGAGCAGTACTTC. It encodes CASSSNVSYEQYF.

The gene calls are TRBV18 and TRBJ2-2; D ambiguous. CDR1 and CDR2 from the germline V gene are KGHSH and LQKENI. This CDR3 comprises 15 residues. Trimming left V 6 bases short and J 0 bases short, with 11 bases between. Written as DNA, the CDR3 is TGTGCCAGCTCTATGGGTGCTTCGAACACCGGGGAGCTGTTTTTT. Amino acid sequence: CASSMGASNTGELFF.

The rearrangement links TRBV11-3 to TRBJ2-3; a weak D match, TRBD2 (6 bases). CDR3 length equals 15 residues. The germline CDR1 and CDR2 sequences are SGHNT and YENEEA. V lost 5 bases to trimming and J lost 3 bases, with 15 bases between them. CDR3 amino acids: CASSPRTGRTDTQYF. The DNA of the CDR3 is TGTGCCAGCAGCCCCCGGACGGGGAGGACAGATACGCAGTATTTT.

This chain connects TRBV10-3 to TRBJ2-1; 8 nucleotides line up with TRBD2. The germline gives CDR1 ENHRY, CDR2 SYGVKD. CDR3 size: 17 residues. The J segment lost 7 bases and the V segment lost 0 bases, leaving 11 bases of the junction unmatched. The DNA for the CDR3 is TGTGCCATCAGTGAGTCAGATTCTGCTAGCGGGTCGAATGAGCAGTTCTTC. This translates into CAISESDSASGSNEQFF.

This chain uses TRBV28 with TRBJ2-6, with a possible D match to TRBD1 (5 bases). The V gene's germline CDR1 is MDHEN and CDR2 SYDVKM. This CDR3 is 17 amino acids long. Trimming pared 8 bases from V and 1 base from J, leaving 18 bases between. DNA of the CDR3: TGTGCCAGCCGGCGTCCAGGGTCCCGATCTGGGGCCAACGTCCTGACTTTC. Residues: CASRRPGSRSGANVLTF. Together with reference TRBV28 and TRBJ2-6, the CDR3 gives the full variable domain: DVKVTQSSRYLVKRTGEKVFLECVQDMDHENMFWYRQDPGLGLRLIYFSYDVKMKEKGDIPEGYSVSREKKERFSLILESASTNQTSMYLCASRRPGSRSGANVLTFGAGSRLTVL.

This clone was observed once. The genes are TRBV4-3 and TRBJ2-1, with TRBD2 matching over 14 bases. The CDR3 loop spans 17 amino acids. V shed 4 bases, J shed 1 base, and the junction held 3 bases outside the gene matches. The germline V gene has CDR1 LGHNA and CDR2 YSLEER. This chain's CDR3 is CASSRRTSGRSYNEQFF. The CDR3 region has the DNA TGCGCCAGCAGCCGCCGGACTAGCGGGAGGTCCTACAATGAGCAGTTCTTC.

V is TRBV5-4 and J is TRBJ2-3; D may be TRBD2 (5 bases). The germline gives CDR1 SGHNT, CDR2 YYREEE (reference sequence). The CDR3 contains 13 residues. Between the trimmed V and J ends, which lost 9 bases and 2 bases, there was a span of 13 bases. Written as DNA, the CDR3 is TGTGCCATTAAGGACTTTGCCACAGATACGCAGTATTTT. This encodes CAIKDFATDTQYF.

The rearrangement uses TRBV29-1 and TRBJ2-5, with D perhaps TRBD1 or TRBD2 (6 bases each). Trimming left V 7 bases short and J 4 bases short, with 16 bases between. Per the germline V gene, CDR1 is SQVTM and CDR2 is ANQGSEA. There are 13 residues in the CDR3. The CDR3 here is CSAPTRGAETQYF. The CDR3 nucleotides read TGCAGCGCTCCCACTAGGGGGGCAGAGACCCAGTACTTC.

V usage is TRBV7-9 and J usage is TRBJ2-3, with D hard to call. V was pared by 0 bases and J by 1 base, with 8 bases between. Germline CDR1 reads SEHNR; CDR2 reads FQNEAQ (reference sequence). This CDR3 is built from 15 residues. The CDR3 DNA sequence: TGTGCCAGCAGCTTAGCGTACGCTGGCACAGATACGCAGTATTTT. This sequence encodes CASSLAYAGTDTQYF.

The V and J genes are TRBV28 and TRBJ1-1, with D perhaps TRBD1 (6 bases). Germline values: CDR1 MDHEN, CDR2 SYDVKM. V dropped 6 bases and J dropped 4 bases, with 15 bases sitting between them. The CDR3 totals 14 residues. The CDR3 coding sequence is TGTGCCAGCAGCCGTGGGGGGGCAGGCACTGAAGCTTTCTTT. Its protein is CASSRGGAGTEAFF.

The J gene is TRBJ2-7, the V gene TRBV15, with 9 bases identical to TRBD2. Germline V gene sequence: CDR1 LNHNV, CDR2 YYDKDF (reference sequence). The CDR3 is made up of 14 amino acids. V lost 3 bases to trimming and J lost 2 bases; unmatched junction nucleotides: 2. CDR3 amino acids: CATSRGLATYEQYF. As DNA, the CDR3 is TGTGCCACCAGCAGGGGACTAGCTACCTACGAGCAGTACTTC.

V and J are TRBV14 and TRBJ2-7; D gene ambiguous. V gave up 0 bases and J gave up 0 bases, with 12 bases separating them. Germline CDR1 SGHDN, CDR2 FVKESK. The length of the CDR3 is 16 residues. CDR3 sequence: CASSQDIRHSSYEQYF. Here the CDR3 DNA reads TGTGCCAGCAGCCAAGATATTCGGCATTCCTCCTACGAGCAGTACTTC.

The rearrangement joins TRBV5-1 to TRBJ2-6; 10 positions agree with TRBD1. This CDR3 is 19 amino acids long. With 1 base clipped from V and 0 bases from J, the junction kept 7 bases outside the gene matches. The germline CDR1 and CDR2 sequences are SGHRS and YFSETQ. CDR3 DNA sequence: TGCGCCAGCAGCTTGACGACAGGGGGCTTCGGCTCTGGGGCCAACGTCCTGACTTTC. It is translated as CASSLTTGGFGSGANVLTF. Full variable domain (remainder filled in from reference TRBV5-1 and TRBJ2-6): KAGVTQTPRYLIKTRGQQVTLSCSPISGHRSVSWYQQTPGQGLQFLFEYFSETQRNKGNFPGRFSGRQFSNSRSEMNVSTLELGDSALYLCASSLTTGGFGSGANVLTFGAGSRLTVL.

V gene TRBV11-2 combines with J gene TRBJ2-7; D is unresolved. V was clipped by 3 bases and J by 5 bases, with 14 bases between them. The CDR3 has 14 amino acids. The germline gives CDR1 SGHAT, CDR2 FQNNGV. This CDR3 is CASSFDRTDHEQYF. The CDR3 region has the DNA TGTGCCAGCAGCTTTGACCGAACGGACCACGAGCAGTACTTC.

The rearrangement links TRBV7-2 to TRBJ1-5; D unresolved. V gave up 3 bases and J gave up 1 base, with 10 bases separating them. This CDR3 contains 15 residues. Germline V CDR1 and CDR2: SGHTA, FQGNSA. CDR3 sequence: CASSFIGRSNQPQHF. As DNA, the CDR3 is TGTGCCAGCAGCTTTATCGGCCGGAGCAATCAGCCCCAGCATTTT.

The V call is TRBV10-3, the J call TRBJ1-1; the D gene is possibly TRBD1 (5 bases). CDR1 and CDR2 (germline): ENHRY, SYGVKD. The ends were cut back, 5 bases at V and 4 bases at J, with 17 bases in the middle. The CDR3 has 15 amino acids. For the CDR3, the DNA is TGTGCCATCAGTCCTTTACGGGACGGAAGCACTGAAGCTTTCTTT. It codes for CAISPLRDGSTEAFF.

This chain's CDR3 is CASSLGRGTDTQYF. The CDR3, as DNA: TGTGCCAGCAGCTTGGGCAGGGGCACAGATACGCAGTATTTT. The chain employs TRBV5-4 and TRBJ2-3; tentative D call: TRBD1 (5 bases). Germline CDR1 and CDR2: SGHNT and YYREEE (reference sequence). CDR3 length: 14 amino acids. V was trimmed by 0 bases and J by 1 base, leaving 6 bases between them.

This chain links TRBV25-1 with TRBJ1-6; a possible D gene is TRBD1 (6 bases). The CDR3 is made up of 12 amino acids. Trimming removed 6 bases at V and 14 bases at J, with 14 bases between. Germline V gives CDR1 MGHDK, CDR2 SYGVNS. This chain's CDR3 is CASSTTGSSLHF. CDR3 coding DNA: TGTGCCAGCAGCACGACAGGTAGTTCCCTCCACTTT.

Remarks on this clone: Other DNA sequences in the same sample also yield this CDR3. This rearrangement joins TRBV5-1 to TRBJ1-1, with unresolved D. Germline V lookup: CDR1 SGHRS, CDR2 YFSETQ. The CDR3 covers 13 residues. The V end lost 1 base, the J end lost 4 bases, and 8 bases lay between the germline ends. CDR3 DNA: TGCGCCAGCAGCTTGAGAGGAGGCACTGAAGCTTTCTTT. Its translation: CASSLRGGTEAFF.

This chain links TRBV9 with TRBJ2-7; no definite D call. CDR1 and CDR2 (germline): SGDLS, YYNGEE. V lost 0 bases and J lost 1, with 8 bases in between. The CDR3 contains 14 residues. CDR3 in amino acids: CASSVASRSYEQYF. The CDR3 DNA follows: TGTGCCAGCAGCGTAGCTTCTCGATCCTACGAGCAGTACTTC.

V is TRBV11-3 and J is TRBJ2-7; TRBD2 might be the D (5 bases). Trimming took 5 bases from V and 0 from J, leaving 8 bases between them. Germline lookup yields CDR1 SGHNT and CDR2 YENEEA. The length of the CDR3 is 13 residues. The CDR3 spells CASSGRGSYEQYF. DNA of the CDR3: TGTGCCAGCAGCGGCCGGGGCTCCTACGAGCAGTACTTC.

This clone was seen once. The genes are TRBV19 and TRBJ2-7; 11 nucleotides line up with TRBD1. CDR1 and CDR2 from the germline V gene are LNHDA and SQIVND (reference sequence). The CDR3 consists of 14 residues. The V segment lost 5 bases and the J segment 5 bases; nucleotides outside the gene matches: 5. The chain's CDR3 is CASSPDRGLDEQYF. The CDR3 DNA sequence: TGTGCCAGTAGTCCGGACAGGGGGCTCGACGAGCAGTACTTC.

The gene calls are TRBV11-3 and TRBJ2-3; D not certain. The V gene lost 1 base and the J gene lost 4 bases, with 6 bases spanning the gap. Germline V gene sequence: CDR1 SGHNT, CDR2 YENEEA. The CDR3 has 13 amino acids. The CDR3 DNA reads TGTGCCAGCAGCTTAGGCGTCCCAGATACGCAGTATTTT. Its translation: CASSLGVPDTQYF. Looking up the rest from reference TRBV11-3 and TRBJ2-3 gives the full variable domain: EAGVVQSPRYKIIEKKQPVAFWCNPISGHNTLYWYLQNLGQGPELLIRYENEEAVDDSQLPKDRFSAERLKGVDSTLKIQPAELGDSAVYLCASSLGVPDTQYFGPGTRLTVL.

This clone has only one observation. This chain links TRBV4-3 with TRBJ2-7, with 8 bases identical to TRBD1. Germline V gene sequence: CDR1 LGHNA, CDR2 YSLEER. This CDR3 has 15 amino acids. The ends lost 3 bases at V and 0 bases at J; junction bases unmatched: 4. The CDR3 DNA reads as TGCGCCAGCAGCCAGTCGACAGGGGCCTCCTACGAGCAGTACTTC. It is translated as CASSQSTGASYEQYF.

In this sample, this clone turned up once. This chain connects TRBV30 to TRBJ2-5; 8 positions agree with TRBD1. This CDR3 has 15 amino acids. The V gene end was trimmed by 0 bases and the J gene end by 4 bases; junction bases not matched to a gene: 7. Germline CDR1 GTSNPN, CDR2 SVGIG (reference sequence). CDR3 region: CAWSVTRTGPETQYF. The CDR3 DNA follows: TGTGCCTGGAGTGTGACCAGGACAGGGCCAGAGACCCAGTACTTC.

This chain uses TRBV28 with TRBJ1-1; D might be TRBD1 (5 bases). Deletions cut 5 bases from V and 8 bases from J, with 12 bases between. The CDR3 spans 12 residues. CDR1 MDHEN and CDR2 SYDVKM come from the germline V gene. CDR3 in amino acids: CASSPLGVEAFF. The CDR3 nucleotides read TGTGCCAGCAGTCCCTTAGGGGTAGAAGCTTTCTTT.